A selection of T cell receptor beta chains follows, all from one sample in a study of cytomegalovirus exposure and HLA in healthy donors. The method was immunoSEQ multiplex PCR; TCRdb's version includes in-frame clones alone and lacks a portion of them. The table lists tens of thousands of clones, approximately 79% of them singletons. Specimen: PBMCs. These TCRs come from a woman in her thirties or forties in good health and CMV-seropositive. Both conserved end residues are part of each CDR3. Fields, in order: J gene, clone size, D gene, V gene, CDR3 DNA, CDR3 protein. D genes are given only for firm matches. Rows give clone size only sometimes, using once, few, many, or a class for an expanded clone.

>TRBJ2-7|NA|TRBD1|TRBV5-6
TGTGCCAGCAGCTTTGCGGACAGGCGAAGCCAACCTGAGCAGTACTTC
CASSFADRRSQPEQYF
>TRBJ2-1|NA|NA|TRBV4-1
TGCGCCAGCAGCCAAGTTCAAAGGGGGAATGAGCAGTTCTTC
CASSQVQRGNEQFF
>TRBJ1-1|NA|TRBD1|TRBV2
TGTGCCAGCACTGGACAGGGGCTCACTGAAGCTTTCTTT
CASTGQGLTEAFF
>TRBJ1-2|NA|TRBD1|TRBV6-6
TGTGCCAGCAGTTACATGGGACAGGGAAATAACTATGGCTACACCTTC
CASSYMGQGNNYGYTF
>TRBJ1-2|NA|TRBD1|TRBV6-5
TGTGCCAGCAGTACAGGGGGCGATCGGAATGGCTACACCTTC
CASSTGGDRNGYTF
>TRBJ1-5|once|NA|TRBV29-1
TGCAGCGTTGAAGTGTTCAGGTCTAGCAATCAGCCCCAGCATTTT
CSVEVFRSSNQPQHF
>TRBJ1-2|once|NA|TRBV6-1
TGTGCCAGCAGTGATCCCTCGAGCGGGACAAAACACTATGGCTACACCTTC
CASSDPSSGTKHYGYTF
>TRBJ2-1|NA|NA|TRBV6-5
TGTGCCAGCAGTTACTCATGGGCTCAAGGCGTCAATGAGCAGTTCTTC
CASSYSWAQGVNEQFF
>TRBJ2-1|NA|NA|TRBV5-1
TGCGCCAGCAGGTTACGGACAAACAATGAGCAGTTCTTC
CASRLRTNNEQFF
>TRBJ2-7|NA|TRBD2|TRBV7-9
TGTGCCAGCAGGCGGGGGAGCTCCTACGAGCAGTACTTC
CASRRGSSYEQYF
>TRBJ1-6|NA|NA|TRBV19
TGTGCCAGTAGTAGGCGCGGGCAGAATAATTCACCCCTCCACTTT
CASSRRGQNNSPLHF
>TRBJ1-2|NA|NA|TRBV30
TGTGCCTGGAATAAGGGGTCGGGCTATGGCTACACCTTC
CAWNKGSGYGYTF
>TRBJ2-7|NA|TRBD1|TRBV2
TGTGCCAGCAGGACAGGGGGCACGGGGCAGTACTTC
CASRTGGTGQYF
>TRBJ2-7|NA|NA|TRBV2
TGTGCCAGCAGTGAGAACAGCTACGAGCAGTACTTC
CASSENSYEQYF
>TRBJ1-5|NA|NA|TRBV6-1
TGTGCCAGCACCGGAAGAACAGGTTCCAATCAGCCCCAGCATTTT
CASTGRTGSNQPQHF
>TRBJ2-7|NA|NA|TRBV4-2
TGTGCCAGCAGCCAAGAAGGGGGACCCCTGGGGGAGCAGTACTTC
CASSQEGGPLGEQYF
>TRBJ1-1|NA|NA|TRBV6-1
TGTGCCAGCACCGACGCCGGGGGAATGAACACTGAAGCTTTCTTT
CASTDAGGMNTEAFF
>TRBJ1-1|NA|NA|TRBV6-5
TGTGCCAGCAGTCCCGGACACCAGAGCACTGAAGCTTTCTTT
CASSPGHQSTEAFF
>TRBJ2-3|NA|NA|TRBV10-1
TGCGCCACCCAGGGGACAACTGAATATACGCAGTATTTT
CATQGTTEYTQYF
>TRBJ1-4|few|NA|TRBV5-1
TGCGCCAGCAGCCCGACACCCACGGCTAATGAAAAACTGTTTTTT
CASSPTPTANEKLFF
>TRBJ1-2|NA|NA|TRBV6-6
TGTGCCAGCAGTACCGTTCGGGGGGGCTATGGCTACACCTTC
CASSTVRGGYGYTF
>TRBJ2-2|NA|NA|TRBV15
TGTGCCACCAGCAGAGATGTTGAGAGCGGGGAGCTGTTTTTT
CATSRDVESGELFF
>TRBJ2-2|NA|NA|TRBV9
TGTGCCAGCAGCATCAGGGCCTCTCCCGGGGAGCTGTTTTTT
CASSIRASPGELFF
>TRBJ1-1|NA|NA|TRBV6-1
TGTGCCAGCAGTGAACCCCCCGGGGGGCAGGAAGCTTTCTTT
CASSEPPGGQEAFF
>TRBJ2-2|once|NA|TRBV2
TGTGCCAGCAGTATCCGAGGCACCAATGCCGGGGAGCTGTTTTTT
CASSIRGTNAGELFF
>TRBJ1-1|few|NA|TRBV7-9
TGTGCCAGTAGCAATACTGGGGGCGCTGAAGCTTTCTTT
CASSNTGGAEAFF
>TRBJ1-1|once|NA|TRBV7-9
TGTTCCAGCAGCTTAAGGAGCGCTGAAGCTTTCTTT
CSSSLRSAEAFF
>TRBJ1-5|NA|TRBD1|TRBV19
TGTGCCAGTAGTAGGGGGGCGAGGACAGGGGGTTTCAGCAATCAGCCCCAGCATTTT
CASSRGARTGGFSNQPQHF
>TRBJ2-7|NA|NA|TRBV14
TGTGCCAGCAGCCAAGATCCGATAAGGGCGGGGAGCTCCTACGAGCAGTACTTC
CASSQDPIRAGSSYEQYF
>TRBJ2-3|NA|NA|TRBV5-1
TGCGCCAGCAGCGTTAAATCAGATACGCAGTATTTT
CASSVKSDTQYF
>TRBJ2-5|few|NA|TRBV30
TGTGCCTGGAGTCGGGGGAACGGGGTACAAGAGACCCAGTACTTC
CAWSRGNGVQETQYF
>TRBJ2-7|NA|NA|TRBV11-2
TGTGCCAGCAGCTCTCAGTACTACGAGCAGTACTTC
CASSSQYYEQYF
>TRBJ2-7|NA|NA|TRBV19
TGTGCCAGTAGTACAACAGGTGACAACGAGCAGTACTTC
CASSTTGDNEQYF
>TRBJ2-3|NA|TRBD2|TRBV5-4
TGTGCCACCGCGGGGGGACTTACTAGCACAGATACGCAGTATTTT
CATAGGLTSTDTQYF
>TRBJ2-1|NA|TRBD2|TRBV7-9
TGTGCCAGCAGCCGAACCGGGGGGGCGAACAATGAGCAGTTCTTC
CASSRTGGANNEQFF
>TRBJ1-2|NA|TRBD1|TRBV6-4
TGTGCCAGCAGTGACTCTGGAGGACAGGGGGCATTC
CASSDSGGQGAF
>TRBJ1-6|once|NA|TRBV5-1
TGCGCCAGCAGCCCCCTGGGGAGGGATTCACCCCTCCACTTT
CASSPLGRDSPLHF
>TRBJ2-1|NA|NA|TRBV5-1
TGCGCCAGCAGCTTGGGGCCGGGAGAATACAATGAGCAGTTCTTC
CASSLGPGEYNEQFF
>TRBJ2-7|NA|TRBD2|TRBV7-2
TGTGCCAGCAGCCGCCAGCGGGGATTCTACGAGCAGTACTTC
CASSRQRGFYEQYF
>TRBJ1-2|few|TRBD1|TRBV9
TGTGCCAGCAGCAATACAGGGGGTTATGGCTACACCTTC
CASSNTGGYGYTF
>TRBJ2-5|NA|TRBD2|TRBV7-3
TGTGCCAGCAGCTTAAACGCCCCCCTAGCGGGTGGGGCAGGGACCCAGTACTTC
CASSLNAPLAGGAGTQYF
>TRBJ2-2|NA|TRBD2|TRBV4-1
TGCGCCAGCAGCCACGCCTCCTGGGGGGGGGCGAACACCGGGGAGCTGTTTTTT
CASSHASWGGANTGELFF
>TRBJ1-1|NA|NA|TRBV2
TGTGCCAGCAGGGACATGAACACTGAAGCTTTCTTT
CASRDMNTEAFF
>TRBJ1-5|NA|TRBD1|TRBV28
TGTGCCAGCAGACTTACAGGGGATCAGCCCCAGCATTTT
CASRLTGDQPQHF
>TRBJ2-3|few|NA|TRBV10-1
TGCGCCAGCAGTGGCGAGTTTGGCACAGATACGCAGTATTTT
CASSGEFGTDTQYF
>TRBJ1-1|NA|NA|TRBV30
TGTGCCTGGACCCTCATCGAGAGCGCCAGCCAAGCTTTCTTT
CAWTLIESASQAFF
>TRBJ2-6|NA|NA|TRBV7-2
TGTGCCGGGGGGGCTAGCGGTTTCTCTGGGGCCAACGTCCTGACTTTC
CAGGASGFSGANVLTF
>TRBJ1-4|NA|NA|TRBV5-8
TGTGCCAGCACCAACCACCTTCAGGGGCGCGGAGTTAATGAAAAACTGTTTTTT
CASTNHLQGRGVNEKLFF
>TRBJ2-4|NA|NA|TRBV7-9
TGTGCCAGCAGCTTATGGCAGGGAATAGCCAAAAACATTCAGTACTTC
CASSLWQGIAKNIQYF
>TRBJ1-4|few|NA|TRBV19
TGTGCCAGTAACCAGTTTAATGAAAAACTGTTTTTT
CASNQFNEKLFF
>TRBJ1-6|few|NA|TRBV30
TGTGCCTGGAGGCTCCCACTCCCAATTTCACCCCTCCACTTT
CAWRLPLPISPLHF
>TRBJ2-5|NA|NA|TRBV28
TGTGCCAGCACTTACGGCATTGGACTTGCGAAGACCCAGTACTTC
CASTYGIGLAKTQYF
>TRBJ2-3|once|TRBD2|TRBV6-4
TGTGCCAGCAGTGACTCAGCGGGGGGTAGCACAGATACGCAGTATTTT
CASSDSAGGSTDTQYF
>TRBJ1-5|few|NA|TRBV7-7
TGTGCTAGCAGCTTAGACTTCAATCAGCCCCAGCATTTT
CASSLDFNQPQHF
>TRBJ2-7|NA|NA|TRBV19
TGTGCCAGTAGTAAAGCGGGACACTCCTACGAGCAGTACTTC
CASSKAGHSYEQYF
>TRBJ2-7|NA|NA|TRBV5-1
TGCGCCAGCAGCTTAGATAGCGTAGCCTACGAGCAGTACTTC
CASSLDSVAYEQYF
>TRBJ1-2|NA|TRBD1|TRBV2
TGTGCCAGCAGTGCCCCTCGGACAGGGCTTAATAGGGTTACCTTC
CASSAPRTGLNRVTF
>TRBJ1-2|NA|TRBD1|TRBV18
TGTGCCAGCTCACCATTTACAGGGGGTATTGGCTACACCTTC
CASSPFTGGIGYTF
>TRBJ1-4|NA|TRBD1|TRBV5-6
TGTGCCAGCAGCTTGGGACAGGGGGGAAGTGAAAAACTGTTTTTT
CASSLGQGGSEKLFF
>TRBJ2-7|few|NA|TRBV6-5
TGTGCCAGCAGTTACCTTGCGACTAGCTCCTACGAGCAGTACTTC
CASSYLATSSYEQYF